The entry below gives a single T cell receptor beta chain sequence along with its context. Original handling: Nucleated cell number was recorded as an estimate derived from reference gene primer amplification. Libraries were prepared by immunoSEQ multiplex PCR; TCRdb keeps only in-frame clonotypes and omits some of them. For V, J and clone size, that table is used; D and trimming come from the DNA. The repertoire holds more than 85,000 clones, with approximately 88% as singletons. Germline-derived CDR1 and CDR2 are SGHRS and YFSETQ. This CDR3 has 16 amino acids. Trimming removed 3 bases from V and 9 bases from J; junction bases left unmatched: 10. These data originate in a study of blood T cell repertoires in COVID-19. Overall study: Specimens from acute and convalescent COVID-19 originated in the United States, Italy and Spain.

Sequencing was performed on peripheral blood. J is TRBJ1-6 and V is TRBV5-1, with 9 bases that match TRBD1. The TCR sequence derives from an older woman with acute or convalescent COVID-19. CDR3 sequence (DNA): TGCGCCAGCAGCTACGACAGGGGGACCTTCGGTTCACCCCTCCACTTT. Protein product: CASSYDRGTFGSPLHF.